This is a list of T cell receptor beta chains from one sample in a study of control samples from healthy donors and cancer patients. The protocol was immunoSEQ multiplex PCR, while the TCRdb copy is restricted to in-frame clones and leaves out a portion. Of 100,000 to 150,000 clones in the sample, 85% to 90% were seen once. Sequencing used PBMCs. These receptors were collected from a man aged 45-60 years with head and neck cancer. Both conserved end residues are part of each CDR3. D genes are given only for firm matches. Size is omitted from some rows. Given values are once, few, many or a class for expanded clones.

TRBV5-6,-,TRBJ1-1,-,TGTGCCAGCAGCACTCCCTACACTGAAGCTTTCTTT,CASSTPYTEAFF
TRBV5-5,TRBD1,TRBJ1-5,-,TGTGCCAGCAGCCCAGGGACAGACCATCAGCCCCAGCATTTT,CASSPGTDHQPQHF
TRBV6-5,-,TRBJ1-1,-,TGTGCCAGCAGCCAGGGTTGGAACACTGAAGCTTTCTTT,CASSQGWNTEAFF
TRBV3-1/TRBV3-2,TRBD1,TRBJ1-2,-,TGTGCCAGCAGTCCGACAGGGGCCACCTATGGCTACACCTTC,CASSPTGATYGYTF
TRBV28,TRBD1,TRBJ1-4,-,TGTGCCAGCAGGCCGACAGGGCAAGATGAAAAACTGTTTTTT,CASRPTGQDEKLFF
TRBV5-1,-,TRBJ1-2,-,TGCGCCAGCAGCTTGTGGGGCAGGGAGAATGGCTACACCTTC,CASSLWGRENGYTF
TRBV10-3,TRBD1,TRBJ1-2,-,TGTGCCATCAGTGTGGGACAGGGGTCTAACTATGGCTACACCTTC,CAISVGQGSNYGYTF
TRBV7-2,-,TRBJ1-6,-,TGTGCCAGCAGCTTAGAGTCTCTCAGCAGAGATTATAATTCACCCCTCCACTTT,CASSLESLSRDYNSPLHF
TRBV5-1,-,TRBJ2-1,-,TGCGCCAGCAGCTTGGAGGTAGTAACACGTGATGAGCAGTTCTTC,CASSLEVVTRDEQFF
TRBV28,-,TRBJ1-1,-,TGTGCCAGCAGTTTATGGGGCGCGGGGAACACTGAAGCTTTCTTT,CASSLWGAGNTEAFF
TRBV9,-,TRBJ1-2,once,TGTGCCAGCAGCCAAGGTGGGGGCTATGGCTACACCTTC,CASSQGGGYGYTF
TRBV10-3,TRBD1,TRBJ1-5,-,TGTGCCATCAGTGATGGGGGACAGAATCGAGGACATAGCAATCAGCCCCAGCATTTT,CAISDGGQNRGHSNQPQHF
TRBV6-2/TRBV6-3,-,TRBJ1-6,-,TGTGCCAGCAGTACTTCCTCCTATAATTCACCCCTCCACTTT,CASSTSSYNSPLHF
TRBV27,TRBD1,TRBJ2-7,-,TGTGCCACTACAAGGGACAGCTACGAGCAGTACTTC,CATTRDSYEQYF
TRBV18,-,TRBJ2-7,-,TGTGCCAGCTCATTCGACAGGCTCTCCTACGAGCAGTACTTC,CASSFDRLSYEQYF
TRBV7-3,-,TRBJ2-3,-,TGTGCCAGCGCCCTCGGAGGGACAGATACGCAGTATTTT,CASALGGTDTQYF
TRBV11-3,TRBD2,TRBJ2-1,-,TGTGCCAGCAGCCCCGGGACTAGCGGGGGGGCCGTCGGTGAGCAGTTCTTC,CASSPGTSGGAVGEQFF
TRBV7-9,TRBD2,TRBJ2-7,few,TGTGCCAGCAGCTCCGCATCTAGCGGATACGAGCAGTACTTC,CASSSASSGYEQYF
TRBV5-8,-,TRBJ2-1,-,TGTGCCAGCAGCCCCCCTGGTCTAGAGCAGTTCTTC,CASSPPGLEQFF
TRBV14,TRBD2,TRBJ2-7,-,TGTGCCAGCAGCCAAGATAGGCCGGCGGGGGGCTTCTACGAGCAGTACTTC,CASSQDRPAGGFYEQYF
TRBV2,-,TRBJ1-1,-,TGTGCCAGCAGTGGGCTGGGGGGGCATCAAGCTTTCTTT,CASSGLGGHQAFF
TRBV19,TRBD1,TRBJ2-5,-,TGTGCCAGTAGTCCGGGACAGGGCATAAGGGAGACCCAGTACTTC,CASSPGQGIRETQYF
TRBV2,-,TRBJ1-1,once,TGTGCCAGCATGGTAGGGAGGACTGAAGCTTTCTTT,CASMVGRTEAFF
TRBV28,-,TRBJ1-2,-,TGTGCCAGCGGGGCTCTCTATGGCTACACCTTC,CASGALYGYTF
TRBV6-5,TRBD1,TRBJ1-1,-,TGTGCCAGCAGTAGACAGGGGGTGTCGGGCACTGAAGCTTTCTTT,CASSRQGVSGTEAFF
TRBV5-1,-,TRBJ2-1,-,TGCGCCAGCAGCTTGGTTGCAGCTTACAATGAGCAGTTCTTC,CASSLVAAYNEQFF
TRBV5-1,TRBD2,TRBJ2-1,once,TGCGCCAGCAGTTGGACTAGCGGTACGGACAATGAGCAGTTCTTC,CASSWTSGTDNEQFF
TRBV9,TRBD1,TRBJ1-4,-,TGTGCCAGCAGCCCACGGACAGGCGGCGACGAAAAACTGTTTTTT,CASSPRTGGDEKLFF
TRBV5-1,-,TRBJ2-7,-,TGCGCCAGCAGCTTGGGGGAGTCAGGGAACTCCTACGAGCAGTACTTC,CASSLGESGNSYEQYF
TRBV5-1,TRBD1,TRBJ1-2,-,TGCGCCAGCAGCTCCGGCGGGACAGGGAACTATGGCTACACCTTC,CASSSGGTGNYGYTF
TRBV28,-,TRBJ1-1,-,TGTGCCAGCAGTTTTATCAGGGTCGGCTACACTGAAGCTTTCTTT,CASSFIRVGYTEAFF
TRBV7-6,TRBD2,TRBJ2-5,-,TGTGCCAGCAGCTTAGTCCCGCTAGCGGGGGAGGGGACCCAGTACTTC,CASSLVPLAGEGTQYF
TRBV10-3,TRBD2,TRBJ2-3,-,TGTGCCATCGGCAGCTCTAGCGGGGTGGATACGCAGTATTTT,CAIGSSSGVDTQYF
TRBV11-3,-,TRBJ2-5,-,TGTGCCAGCAGCTCTGGAACAGGGACAGAGACCCAGTACTTC,CASSSGTGTETQYF
TRBV19,-,TRBJ2-3,-,TGTGCCAGTAGTGGACGGGGCCACACAGATACGCAGTATTTT,CASSGRGHTDTQYF
TRBV10-1,TRBD1,TRBJ1-2,-,TGCGCCAGCGGGGGGACAGGGAACTATGGCTACACCTTC,CASGGTGNYGYTF
TRBV7-2,-,TRBJ2-5,-,TGTGCCAGCAGCTTACTGGGGGGCGTGGAGACCCAGTACTTC,CASSLLGGVETQYF
TRBV7-2,-,TRBJ2-7,-,TGTGCCACTCGCGGACCCTGGAATGACGAGCAGTACTTC,CATRGPWNDEQYF
TRBV7-2,-,TRBJ1-5,-,TGTGCCAGCAGCTTAGGGACAGTTTATAGCAATCAGCCCCAGCATTTT,CASSLGTVYSNQPQHF
TRBV6-2/TRBV6-3,TRBD1,TRBJ1-5,-,TGTGCCAGCAGTTACCGTGGACAGGCCAATCAGCCCCAGCATTTT,CASSYRGQANQPQHF
TRBV6-6,-,TRBJ2-7,-,TGTGCCAGCAGTTATGGGCAGGCTTCTACCTACGAGCAGTACTTC,CASSYGQASTYEQYF
TRBV5-6,-,TRBJ2-5,once,TGTGCCAGCAGCTTGGCAACCCAAGAGACCCAGTACTTC,CASSLATQETQYF
TRBV27,-,TRBJ1-3,-,TGTGCCAGCAGTCTAGGGGGCTCTGGAAACACCATATATTTT,CASSLGGSGNTIYF
TRBV6-6,-,TRBJ2-7,-,TGTGCCAGCAGTTACGGTGGGCGGAGCTACGAGCAGTACTTC,CASSYGGRSYEQYF